Listed here is a single TCR beta chain. Antigen: not known. The data derive from a study of cytomegalovirus exposure and HLA in healthy donors. Findings and limits, study-wide: Most TCR beta V segments were productive about 87% or about 30% of the time in an earlier analysis.

PCR employed 60 Vbeta and 13 Jbeta primers. Profiling relied on immunoSEQ multiplex PCR, and the TCRdb table lists in-frame clones only, not all of them. Here the sample spans under 200,000 clones, about three quarters being singletons. This CDR3 region has 15 residues. Deletions cut 4 bases from V and 4 bases from J, with 12 bases between. Germline CDR1 and CDR2: SGHRS and YFSETQ. Sequences were obtained from PBMCs. The chain joins TRBV5-1 to TRBJ2-6, with TRBD1 as a possible D gene (5 bases). The origin of this receptor is a female donor in good health and CMV-seronegative. CDR3 sequence (DNA): TGCGCCAGCAGCGAGCAGGGTCTAGGGGCCAACGTCCTGACTTTC. This gives the protein CASSEQGLGANVLTF.